The clone carrying this TCR beta chain has only a few counts. Germline is not matched at one junction end, which may reflect a read error. This entry belongs to a study of control samples from healthy donors and cancer patients. Method: immunoSEQ multiplex PCR; TCRdb's copy keeps in-frame clones and lacks some. Among approximately 210,000 clones, roughly nine tenths were seen once, and the ten largest hold less than 2%. Germline lookup yields CDR1 SGHNT and CDR2 YYREEE (reference sequence). This CDR3 is 14 amino acids long. The sequencing sample was made of blood. This sequence originates from a man between 25 and 39 years old in good health. The V gene is TRBV5-4, the J gene TRBJ1-4; 7 nucleotides align to TRBD1. The CDR3, as DNA: TGTGCCAGCAGTTTGGACAGGAGAAATGAAAAACTGTTTTTT. Translation: CASSLDRRNEKLFF.